This T cell receptor (beta chain) was obtained from a study of cytomegalovirus exposure and HLA in healthy donors. This CDR3 is 15 amino acids long. Trimming cost V 1 base and J 4 bases, with 14 bases left between them. The germline V gene encodes CDR1 LNHNV and CDR2 YYDKDF (reference sequence). It was with 60 Vbeta and 13 Jbeta primers that the PCR ran. In the original workflow: In a later analysis, some 10 million of tens of millions of unique beta chains occurred in at least two donors. Sequencing used immunoSEQ multiplex PCR; TCRdb keeps in-frame clones, though not all of them. Clone size and the V and J calls come from that table; the DNA yielded D and trimming. The table lists about 150,000 clones, 80% to 90% of them singletons, with approximately 2.5% in the top ten. General study results and limits: The study labeled 150 to 200 TCR beta chains cytomegalovirus-associated.

With respect to this clone: Its antigen is not known.

The receptor comes from a man aged 25 to 40 in good health and CMV-seropositive. This chain links TRBV15 with TRBJ2-7, with D possibly TRBD2 on 6 matching bases. The sample taken for sequencing was PBMCs. The chain's CDR3 is CATSRGPGVSYEQYF. CDR3 nucleotide sequence: TGTGCCACCAGCAGAGGCCCGGGAGTATCTTACGAGCAGTACTTC.